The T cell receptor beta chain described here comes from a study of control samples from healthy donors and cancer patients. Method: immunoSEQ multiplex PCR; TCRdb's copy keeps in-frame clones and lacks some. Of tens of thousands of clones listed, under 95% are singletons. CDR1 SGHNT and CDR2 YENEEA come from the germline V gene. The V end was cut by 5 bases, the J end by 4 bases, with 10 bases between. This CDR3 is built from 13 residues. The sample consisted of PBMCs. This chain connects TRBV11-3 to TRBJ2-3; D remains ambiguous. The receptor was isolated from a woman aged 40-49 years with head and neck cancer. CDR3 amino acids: CASSHREADTQYF. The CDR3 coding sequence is TGTGCCAGCAGCCATAGGGAAGCAGATACGCAGTATTTT. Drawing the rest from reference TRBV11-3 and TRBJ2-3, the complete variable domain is EAGVVQSPRYKIIEKKQPVAFWCNPISGHNTLYWYLQNLGQGPELLIRYENEEAVDDSQLPKDRFSAERLKGVDSTLKIQPAELGDSAVYLCASSHREADTQYFGPGTRLTVL.